The clone carrying this T cell receptor beta chain was detected once. Some clones are missing from TCRdb's copy, which holds only in-frame ones; the method was immunoSEQ multiplex PCR. The data contain about 180,000 clones, approximately 85% of them singletons. This specimen comes from a study of blood T cell repertoires in COVID-19. Background on the study: Spain, Italy and the United States supplied samples that represented acute and convalescent COVID-19.

The CDR3 totals 16 residues. Germline V lookup: CDR1 MNHNY, CDR2 SVGAGI (reference sequence). Germline trimming cut 6 bases from V and 4 bases from J; bases unmatched to any gene: 10. This rearrangement joins TRBV6-6 to TRBJ2-1; TRBD2 agrees at 9 bases. This clonotype was obtained from a human donor with active or convalescent COVID-19. The donor label of this sample is uncertain. Sequenced input: peripheral blood. The CDR3 DNA sequence: TGTGCCAGCAGCTCCTCCGGGCTAGCGGGGTACAATGAGCAGTTCTTC. It translates to CASSSSGLAGYNEQFF.